The T cell receptor (beta chain) under discussion was sequenced for a study of cytomegalovirus exposure and HLA in healthy donors. As for the study in general: Earlier sequencing of 150 million to 200 million T cells yielded under 120 million unique TCR beta sequences. Study observations and caveats: Available immune exposure information covered CMV serostatus only. In vitro work confirmed that three CMV-associated chains recognize CMV antigens.

As concerns this clone: Its antigen is not identified.

This PCR relied on a set of 60 Vbeta primers and 13 Jbeta primers. Data came from immunoSEQ multiplex PCR; TCRdb stores just in-frame clones and leaves some out. There are about 110,000 clones in the sample; 70% to 80% occur only once, and 2.8% lies in the top ten. Material: PBMCs. The sequence was collected from a female donor in good health and CMV-seronegative.

The CDR3 loop is CASSEGTGGNEQFF. Here the CDR3 DNA reads TGTGCCAGTAGTGAGGGGACAGGGGGCAATGAGCAGTTCTTC. This chain joins TRBV19 and TRBJ2-1, with TRBD1 matching 11 bases. This CDR3 is 14 amino acids long. The germline V gene has CDR1 LNHDA and CDR2 SQIVND (reference sequence). V lost 5 bases and J lost 6; bases outside the gene matches: 3.